The following is a TCR beta chain sequence with its context. Its target is not known. This sample was included in a study of shared clonotypes between healthy human individuals. Study observations and caveats: Estimated richness was generally greater in naive than memory subsets. Against clonotypes common to all four donors, non-shared ones had lower generation probabilities. The sole specimen, blood, was sampled, and tissue repertoires likely differ.

The CDR3 extends over 13 amino acids. V lost 7 bases, J lost 3 bases, and 4 bases stayed unmatched. The germline gives CDR1 SEHNR, CDR2 FQNEAQ (reference sequence). Genomic DNA (from each subset) was split evenly across several immunoSEQ plates. TCRdb's copy holds only in-frame clones and misses some; the assay was immunoSEQ multiplex PCR. This table has around 1.4 million clones, approximately 98.5% appearing once. V and J are TRBV7-9 and TRBJ1-2, with 8 bases fitting TRBD1. This TCR came from a man between 25 and 39 years old in good health. Sequences were obtained from naive CD4+ T cells sorted from blood. Subset denoted: CD45RA+ positively selected. In DNA, the CDR3 is TGTGCCAGCAAGGCACAGGGGGACTATGGCTACACCTTC. It yields the protein CASKAQGDYGYTF.